The 25 T cell receptor beta chains given below trace back to one sample, sequenced in a study of cytomegalovirus exposure and HLA in healthy donors. PCR was performed using 60 Vbeta and 13 Jbeta primers. Sequenced by immunoSEQ multiplex PCR; TCRdb stores in-frame clones only, minus some. The sample records roughly 180,000 clones, approximately 80% being singletons. What was sequenced was PBMCs. The receptors come from a boy aged 2 to 10 in good health and CMV-seronegative.

The rearrangement links TRBV19 to TRBJ2-1; the match to TRBD2 covers 8 bases. Germline assignment: CDR1 LNHDA and CDR2 SQIVND (reference sequence). The ends lost 8 bases at V and 4 bases at J; junction bases unmatched: 16. The length of the CDR3 is 17 residues. As DNA, the CDR3 is TGTGCCAGTTCCCGGCTCGCGGTAGCGGGACAATACAATGAGCAGTTCTTC. Amino acids: CASSRLAVAGQYNEQFF.

This clone was seen only a few times. The chain joins TRBV4-3 to TRBJ1-2; D call uncertain. The germline V gene has CDR1 LGHNA and CDR2 YSLEER. The V and J ends lost 4 bases and 4 bases respectively, with 13 bases between them. The CDR3 loop spans 14 amino acids. The CDR3 DNA reads as TGCGCCAGCAGCCCCACTTTGGTTATCTATGGCTACACCTTC. Residues: CASSPTLVIYGYTF.

The rearrangement uses TRBV19 and TRBJ2-3, with 11 bases lining up with TRBD1. Germline CDR1 and CDR2: LNHDA and SQIVND (reference sequence). V was clipped by 5 bases and J by 5 bases; unmatched bases: 6. This CDR3 region has 15 residues. Written as DNA, the CDR3 is TGTGCCAGTAGTTCGCGGGACAGGGGGGTAGATACGCAGTATTTT. It translates to CASSSRDRGVDTQYF.

The chain has TRBV6-5 and TRBJ2-5; 7 bases are shared with TRBD2. The end of the DNA is better explained by TRBJ2-7, so the J call may be wrong. Germline V lookup: CDR1 MNHEY, CDR2 SVGAGI. The CDR3 extends over 14 amino acids. The CDR3 DNA follows: TGTGCCAGCAGTTACCAGCGGGATAGTTACGAGCAGTACTTC. Translation: CASSYQRDSYEQYF.

This chain connects TRBV5-8 to TRBJ1-5; D is perhaps TRBD1 (5 bases). Germline assignment: CDR1 SGHTS and CDR2 YDEGEE. This CDR3 is 15 amino acids long. Trimming removed 0 bases from V and 0 bases from J, with 7 bases in between. CDR3 nucleotide sequence: TGTGCCAGCAGCTTGGAACAGGATAGCAATCAGCCCCAGCATTTT. Protein: CASSLEQDSNQPQHF.

This chain links TRBV18 with TRBJ2-2; TRBD1 matches at 9 bases. From germline, CDR1 is KGHSH and CDR2 LQKENI. The CDR3 runs to 15 residues. The trim removed 3 bases at V and 6 bases at J, leaving 5 bases unmatched. This CDR3 reads CASSPGTGRAGELFF. The CDR3 bases are TGTGCCAGCTCACCGGGGACAGGGAGAGCCGGGGAGCTGTTTTTT.

The genes are TRBV7-3 and TRBJ2-2, with a weak D call TRBD2 (5 bases). Germline V lookup: CDR1 SGHTA, CDR2 FQGTGA. The V and J ends lost 4 bases and 6 bases respectively, with 9 bases between them. The CDR3 covers 13 residues. The CDR3 here is CASSSGVPGELFF. As DNA, the CDR3 is TGTGCCAGCAGCTCCGGGGTACCCGGGGAGCTGTTTTTT.

The V gene is TRBV29-1, the J gene TRBJ2-3, with 7 bases fitting TRBD2. This CDR3 region has 14 residues. Germline CDR1 SQVTM, CDR2 ANQGSEA. J lost 1 base, V lost 6 bases, and 7 bases had no gene match. In DNA form, the CDR3 reads TGCAGCGTGGTCGGTCGGGAGGGCACAGATACGCAGTATTTT. Protein: CSVVGREGTDTQYF.

Written as DNA, the CDR3 is TGTGCCAGCAGCTTAGGGCAGGGCATATCTAGCACAGATACGCAGTATTTT. As protein: CASSLGQGISSTDTQYF. The V and J genes are TRBV13 and TRBJ2-3; weak D call: TRBD1 (5 bases). The V end was cut by 0 bases, the J end by 0 bases, with 13 bases between. From germline, CDR1 is PRHDT and CDR2 FYEKMQ (reference sequence). CDR3 length: 17 amino acids.

In regard to this clone: Other DNA sequences in the same sample also yield this CDR3. The chain employs TRBV5-4 and TRBJ2-1; D call uncertain. V was trimmed by 0 bases and J by 0 bases, leaving 10 bases between them. The germline gives CDR1 SGHNT, CDR2 YYREEE (reference sequence). This CDR3 comprises 16 residues. The CDR3 reads CASSLGRPSSYNEQFF. For the CDR3, the DNA is TGTGCCAGCAGCTTGGGGCGTCCTAGCTCCTACAATGAGCAGTTCTTC.

The V gene is TRBV4-3, the J gene TRBJ1-1; 10 positions agree with TRBD1. V trimming: 1 base; J trimming: 4 bases; junction bases outside the gene matches: 3. This CDR3 is 15 amino acids long. Germline V gene sequence: CDR1 LGHNA, CDR2 YSLEER. In DNA, the CDR3 is TGCGCCAGCAGCCAAGGGGGACAGGGGAGCACTGAAGCTTTCTTT. Translation: CASSQGGQGSTEAFF.

This sequence joins TRBV30 and TRBJ2-3; D not certain. The V gene's germline CDR1 is GTSNPN and CDR2 SVGIG (reference sequence). The V end lost 5 bases, the J end lost 2 bases, and 14 bases lay between the germline ends. This CDR3 contains 14 residues. The CDR3 DNA is TGTGCCTGGGCTGGCCCAGTGGTCACAGATACGCAGTATTTT. This codes for CAWAGPVVTDTQYF.

This rearrangement joins TRBV10-1 to TRBJ2-5; D not resolved. Trimming took off 0 bases at V and 2 bases at J, with 10 bases between the two ends. This CDR3 region has 15 residues. Germline-derived CDR1 and CDR2 are WNHNN and SYGVQD (reference sequence). CDR3 nucleotide sequence: TGCGCCAGCAGTGAGTCGATTAAGGAGCAAGAGACCCAGTACTTC. The encoded protein is CASSESIKEQETQYF.

The J gene is TRBJ1-3, the V gene TRBV6-1; the match to TRBD1 covers 9 bases. The CDR3 sequence is 16 residues long. Germline CDR1 reads MNHNS; CDR2 reads SASEGT. The V gene end was trimmed by 2 bases and the J gene end by 6 bases; junction bases not matched to a gene: 8. The CDR3 spells CASSERTGVVANTIYF. The CDR3 nucleotides are TGTGCCAGCAGTGAACGGACAGGGGTTGTCGCAAACACCATATATTTT.

V usage is TRBV13 and J usage is TRBJ1-6, with 7 bases aligning to TRBD1. CDR1 is PRHDT and CDR2 is FYEKMQ in the germline V gene (reference sequence). After removal of 2 bases from V and 10 bases from J, the junction contained 5 bases not matched to a gene. This CDR3 comprises 14 residues. This CDR3 reads CASSLTGVNSPLHF. The CDR3 region has the DNA TGTGCCAGCAGCTTAACAGGGGTTAACTCACCCCTCCACTTT.

This clone was detected once. V usage is TRBV15 and J usage is TRBJ1-2; D not resolved. Trimming left V 5 bases short and J 2 bases short, with 15 bases between. In germline, CDR1 is LNHNV, CDR2 YYDKDF (reference sequence). This CDR3 region has 15 residues. The CDR3 DNA is TGTGCCACCAGCCCTGGTTTGGGAGACAACTATGGCTACACCTTC. This codes for CATSPGLGDNYGYTF.

This clone has only one observation. The chain carries TRBV19 and TRBJ2-7; a possible D gene is TRBD2 (6 bases). V lost 1 base to trimming and J lost 5 bases, with 12 bases between them. The CDR3 has 14 amino acids. Germline V gene sequence: CDR1 LNHDA, CDR2 SQIVND (reference sequence). CDR3 protein: CASSIAGGVHEQYF. The DNA for the CDR3 is TGTGCCAGTAGTATAGCAGGAGGGGTCCACGAGCAGTACTTC.

DNA for the CDR3: TGCGCCAGCAGCCATACTAGCGGGAGTGGTACAGATACGCAGTATTTT. This translates into CASSHTSGSGTDTQYF. This sequence joins TRBV4-1 and TRBJ2-3; 11 nucleotides align to TRBD2. The germline gives CDR1 MGHRA, CDR2 YSYEKL. Trimming cost V 3 bases and J 3 bases; bases outside gene matches: 5. The CDR3 length is 16 residues.

The V gene is TRBV7-2, the J gene TRBJ2-7; tentative D call: TRBD2 (5 bases). The germline gives CDR1 SGHTA, CDR2 FQGNSA. This CDR3 comprises 14 residues. Deletions cut 5 bases from V and 0 bases from J, with 11 bases between. The CDR3 is CASSTTAGSYEQYF. The CDR3 DNA reads TGTGCCAGCAGCACGACGGCGGGCTCCTACGAGCAGTACTTC.

The rearrangement uses TRBV6-5 and TRBJ2-5; a weak D match, TRBD2 (5 bases). The J call may be in error: the DNA end matches TRBJ2-7 better. This CDR3 has 14 amino acids. Germline CDR1 is MNHEY and CDR2 is SVGAGI. Here the CDR3 reads CASRSSMGAYEQYF. The CDR3 nucleotides read TGTGCCAGCAGGTCAAGTATGGGAGCCTACGAGCAGTACTTC.

This chain joins TRBV7-9 and TRBJ2-7, with 7 nucleotides matching TRBD1. The CDR3 runs to 12 residues. Germline V CDR1 and CDR2: SEHNR, FQNEAQ (reference sequence). J gave up 6 bases and V 5 bases, and 4 bases lay outside the gene matches. CDR3 in amino acids: CASSTDRTEQYF. The CDR3 DNA reads TGTGCCAGCAGCACGGACAGGACCGAGCAGTACTTC.

The V gene is TRBV5-1, the J gene TRBJ1-1, with a tentative D call TRBD1 (5 bases). V gave up 4 bases and J gave up 5 bases, with 12 bases separating them. This CDR3 comprises 13 residues. Germline V gene data show CDR1 as SGHRS and CDR2 as YFSETQ. The CDR3 DNA reads TGCGCCAGCAGCACTCCGGGGGTAACTGAAGCTTTCTTT. Protein sequence: CASSTPGVTEAFF.

In regard to this clone: Mismatch with germline at one junction end may stem from a read error. The gene calls are TRBV5-1 and TRBJ2-1, with unresolved D. The CDR3 covers 13 residues. Germline V lookup: CDR1 SGHRS, CDR2 YFSETQ. CDR3 DNA sequence: TGCGCCAGCAGAGTTTCGAAACTCCCCTCGAGGATCTTC. It is translated as CASRVSKLPSRIF.

The CDR3 spells CASSQEAGTGRSPLHF. The CDR3 bases are TGCGCCAGCAGCCAAGAGGCCGGGACAGGAAGATCACCCCTCCACTTT. V usage is TRBV4-1 and J usage is TRBJ1-6; TRBD1 agrees at 8 bases. V lost 0 bases, J lost 10 bases, and 8 bases stayed unmatched. The CDR3 runs to 16 residues. Germline CDR1 is MGHRA and CDR2 is YSYEKL.

This chain links TRBV27 with TRBJ2-7; TRBD2 aligns across 9 bases. CDR1 is MNHEY and CDR2 is SMNVEV in the germline V gene (reference sequence). The CDR3 has 14 amino acids. The V segment lost 8 bases and the J segment 2 bases; nucleotides outside the gene matches: 7. The CDR3 loop is CASRSGGRPYEQYV. The CDR3 DNA sequence: TGTGCCAGCCGTAGCGGGGGCCGGCCCTACGAGCAGTACGTC.